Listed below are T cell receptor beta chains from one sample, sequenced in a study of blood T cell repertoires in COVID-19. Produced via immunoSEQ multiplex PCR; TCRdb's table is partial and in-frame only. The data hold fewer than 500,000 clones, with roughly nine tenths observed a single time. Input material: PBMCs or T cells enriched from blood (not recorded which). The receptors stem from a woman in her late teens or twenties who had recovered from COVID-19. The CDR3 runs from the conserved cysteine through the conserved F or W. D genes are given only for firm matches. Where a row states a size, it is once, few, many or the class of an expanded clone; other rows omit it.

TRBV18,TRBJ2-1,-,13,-,CASSPPSGNEQFF,TGTGCCAGCTCACCACCATCAGGCAATGAGCAGTTCTTC
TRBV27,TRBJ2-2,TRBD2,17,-,CASSFLAGGFSDGELFF,TGTGCCAGCAGTTTCCTAGCGGGGGGATTCAGCGACGGGGAGCTGTTTTTT
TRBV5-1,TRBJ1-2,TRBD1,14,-,CASSFDREINGYTF,TGCGCCAGCAGCTTCGACAGGGAAATTAATGGCTACACCTTC
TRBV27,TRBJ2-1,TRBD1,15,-,CASSPDRGQGNEQFF,TGTGCCAGCTCGCCCGACAGGGGGCAGGGTAATGAGCAGTTCTTC
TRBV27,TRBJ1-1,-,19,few,CASSPYGGKGAADDTEAFF,TGTGCCAGCAGTCCATACGGGGGGAAAGGGGCGGCGGATGACACTGAAGCTTTCTTT
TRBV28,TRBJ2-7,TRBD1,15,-,CASSFGGTGGYEQYF,TGTGCCAGCAGTTTTGGCGGGACAGGGGGCTACGAGCAGTACTTC
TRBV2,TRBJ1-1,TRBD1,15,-,CASSGHGTGNTEAFF,TGTGCCAGCAGTGGGCATGGGACAGGGAACACTGAAGCTTTCTTT
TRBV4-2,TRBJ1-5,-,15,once,CASSQDHGSNQPQHF,TGTGCCAGCAGCCAAGACCACGGTAGCAATCAGCCCCAGCATTTT
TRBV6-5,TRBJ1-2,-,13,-,CARWGGNVAGYTF,TGTGCCAGGTGGGGCGGGAATGTGGCTGGCTACACCTTC
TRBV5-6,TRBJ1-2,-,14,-,CASSFRGPNYGYTF,TGTGCCAGCAGCTTCAGGGGTCCTAACTATGGCTACACCTTC
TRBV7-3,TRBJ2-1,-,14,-,CASSPLGATNEQFF,TGTGCCAGCAGCCCCCTTGGGGCTACCAATGAGCAGTTCTTC
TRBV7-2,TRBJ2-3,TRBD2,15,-,CASSFSGVVSDTQYF,TGTGCCAGCAGCTTTAGCGGGGTGGTCTCAGATACGCAGTATTTT
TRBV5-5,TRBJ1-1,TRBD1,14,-,CASRSTGGFTEAFF,TGTGCCAGCAGATCCACAGGGGGCTTCACTGAAGCTTTCTTT
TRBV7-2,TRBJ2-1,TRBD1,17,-,CASSFGGWTGDSNEQFF,TGTGCCAGCAGCTTTGGTGGCTGGACAGGGGATTCAAATGAGCAGTTCTTC
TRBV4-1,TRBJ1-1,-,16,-,CASSQSGGIWNTEAFF,TGCGCCAGCAGCCAATCAGGAGGAATTTGGAACACTGAAGCTTTCTTT